The entry below describes one T cell receptor beta chain. Its recognized antigen is unknown. No quality values exist for individual bases; no much larger clone is one base distant. Sample time point, as interpreted from the label and publication: newly diagnosed GD, antithyroid drugs for less than 3 months. For both TCR sequencing and RNA sequencing, RNA was extracted from PBMCs in TRIzol. Graves' disease was diagnosed according to American Thyroid Association guidelines. Recruitment of patients was carried out at an endocrinology department in Xi'an, China. Each patient gave around 9.2 milliliters of peripheral blood, collected in an EDTA anticoagulant tube. Ficoll Paque Plus density gradient separation was used to isolate PBMCs, and no further T cell sorting was done. An Agilent 2100 Bioanalyzer and agarose gel were used to assess RNA quality, and a NanoDrop 2000 was used to measure RNA concentration.

The library was obtained by multiplex PCR. Sequencing relied on an Illumina HiSeq 4000. To build TCR beta libraries, CDR3 regions were amplified by Arm-PCR using iRepertoire HTBI primers. Before sequencing, the PCR products went through gel purification. The study's processing was this. Gene usage analysis of CDR3 amino acid clonotypes relied on the roughly 60 TRBV and 14 TRBJ segments identified across samples. COPE and FqMerger were used to merge filtered high-quality paired reads into contigs. BLAST was used to align contigs to the IMGT TRBV, TRBD and TRBJ reference genes, and CDR3 was defined following IMGT. Any clonotype with a frequency above 0.1% was counted as a highly expanded clone. Shannon entropy was used to measure repertoire diversity, and the Gini coefficient was used to measure V-J evenness. A clonotype found in more than one individual was treated as public. TCRdb itself trimmed the public reads at Q25 with fastp, ran MiXCR and retained productive beta chains. Every distinct CDR3 protein forms one entry, paired with its most common genes and DNA. The V and J calls and clone size are TCRdb's, not the authors'. Here the sample has some 490,000 distinct CDR3 sequences; around 11% occur a single time. About 8.3% of the sample belongs to the ten largest clones.

These data belong to a study of regulatory T cells in long-lasting Graves disease (dated by TCRdb to the early 2020s). At the level of the whole study: Antithyroid drugs had been taken for less than 3 months by newly diagnosed Graves' disease patients. Peripheral blood TCR sequencing and RNA sequencing compared persistent Graves' disease patients with newly diagnosed Graves' disease patients. The study was registered as a clinical trial and conducted in China. A total of around 35 samples underwent TCR sequencing, from roughly 13 patients with persistent Graves' disease and roughly 20 patients with newly diagnosed Graves' disease. What the work shows at the level of the full study, not this receptor alone: A larger number of public clonotypes was shared among persistent patients (around 2,500) than among newly diagnosed patients (around 890). The study examined only peripheral blood because the primary lesion, thyroid tissue, could not be accessed. Compared with newly diagnosed patients, persistent Graves' disease patients had lower TCR Shannon entropy and fewer highly expanded clones, which suggests clonal expansion. Sequencing and analysis were restricted to the TCR beta chain. TRBV28, TRBJ1-2 and TRBJ2-5 were preferentially used in persistent disease, while TRBV20-1 and TRBJ2-1 were favored in newly diagnosed disease. The authors noted that the small sample size was a limitation that may lower accuracy.

The germline V gene yields SGHNT for CDR1 and YENEEA for CDR2. The CDR3 runs 14 residues from the cysteine to the phenylalanine. Here the CDR3 DNA is all that survives: 42 bases in frame from base 1. V ends up 6 bases short and J 6 bases short, with an unmatched junction base count of 4. These records were also assigned to another study, of T cells in Graves' hyperthyroidism and ophthalmopathy. Taken from the second paper: Stable Graves' hyperthyroidism was defined as no progression to ophthalmopathy during 18 months of follow-up. Hyperthyroidism patients were aged 18 to 65 years and newly diagnosed, with disease duration of less than 2 months. Patients with uncontrolled infections, other autoimmune diseases, pregnancy or lactation were excluded. Diagnoses relied on clinical symptoms, serum thyroxine and TRAb, thyroid ultrasound and orbital computed tomography. A first-round RT-PCR of the TCR CDR3 used the HTBI primer set with the Qiagen OneStep RT-PCR kit. Most expanded thyroid clonotypes (frequency above 0.001) were also detected in blood, a finding suggesting that blood repertoires may reflect thyroid immune responses. A model built on a 13 V-J signature distinguished ophthalmopathy from stable hyperthyroidism, reaching around 90% sensitivity and around 81% specificity in cross-validation and 80%/75% in testing. During validation, the model predicted progression to ophthalmopathy a median of roughly 7.1 months ahead of onset, with almost 71% sensitivity and less than 85% specificity. A discovery cohort of around 100 patients, roughly 45 with Graves' ophthalmopathy and fewer than 65 with stable Graves' hyperthyroidism, was used to find distinguishing TCR V-J signatures. Whether ophthalmopathy could be predicted prospectively was tested in an independent validation cohort made up of approximately 19 hyperthyroidism patients plus 17 patients who later progressed to ophthalmopathy. The roughly 100 discovery patients were randomly divided into training and test sets at a 7:3 ratio. In several Graves' hyperthyroidism patients, the study also compared T-cell repertoires from thyroid tissue with T-cell repertoires from blood. Following sampling, methimazole starting at 30 mg daily was given to hyperthyroidism patients, and high-dose intravenous methylprednisolone was given to ophthalmopathy patients. Libraries were constructed in a second round of multiplex PCR, after which size selection and purification were carried out. Paired-end sequencing of the libraries was performed with 100 bp reads on an Illumina HiSeq2000. SOAPnuke was used to process the raw data, throwing out any read that contained adapters or uncalled bases, had a mean Phred below 15, or lacked an exact constant-primer or identifier match. High-quality paired reads were merged with COPE v1.2.5, and unique nucleotide sequences were defined as clonotypes. MiTCR v1.1 was used to align clonotypes to the IMGT TRBV, TRBD and TRBJ reference segments. Analysis was restricted to V-J combinations with a frequency above 0.0001, which covered roughly 99% of repertoires. The TCS score was defined as the ratio of F50 (clonal expansion) to E x V (chaos), calculated using BLOSUM62-based TCRdist between CDR3 peptides within each V-J. Welch's t-statistics and random forest reduced fewer than 550 V-J features to roughly 13, which were used in a naive Bayes classifier (R e1071). Sample size was not statistically predetermined, and investigators were not blinded to group allocation. According to the paper, TCR Vbeta CDR3 sequencing was carried out on 120 to 150 peripheral blood samples, which came from about 45 ophthalmopathy, around 74 hyperthyroidism and approximately 17 progressor patients.

Sequenced here: peripheral blood mononuclear cells (PBMCs), sampled at new diagnosis, from a patient treated with antithyroid drugs. This sequence uses TRBV11-3 and TRBJ2-3, with TRBD2 identical over 12 junction bases. This clonotype originated in a woman aged 30 to 39 with Graves disease. Donor details come from another sample of the same person, matched by shared clones. The CDR3 here reads CASSRLAGGDTQYF. Here is the DNA: TGTGCCAGCAGTCGGCTAGCGGGAGGGGATACGCAGTATTTT.